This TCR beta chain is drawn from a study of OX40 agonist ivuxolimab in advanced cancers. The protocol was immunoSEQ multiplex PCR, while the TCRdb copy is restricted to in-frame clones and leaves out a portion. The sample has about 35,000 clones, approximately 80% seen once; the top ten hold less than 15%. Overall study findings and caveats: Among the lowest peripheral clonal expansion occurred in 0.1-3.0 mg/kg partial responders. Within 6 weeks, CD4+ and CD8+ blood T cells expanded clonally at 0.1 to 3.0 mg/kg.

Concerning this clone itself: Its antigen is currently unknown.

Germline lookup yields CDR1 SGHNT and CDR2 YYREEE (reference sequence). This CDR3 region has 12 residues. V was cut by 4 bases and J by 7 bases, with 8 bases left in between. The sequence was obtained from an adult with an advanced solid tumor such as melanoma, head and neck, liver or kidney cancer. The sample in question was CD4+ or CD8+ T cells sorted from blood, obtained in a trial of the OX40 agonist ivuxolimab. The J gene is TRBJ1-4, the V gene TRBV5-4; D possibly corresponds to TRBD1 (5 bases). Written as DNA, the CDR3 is TGTGCCAGCAGCCGGGACGGTGAAAAACTGTTTTTT. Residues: CASSRDGEKLFF.